These 6 T cell receptor beta chains were sequenced from one sample in a study of blood T cell repertoires in COVID-19. Sequencing used immunoSEQ multiplex PCR; TCRdb keeps in-frame clones, though not all of them. The sample holds about 300,000 clones, under 90% seen once. The sample comprised peripheral blood. These receptors all come from a woman in her 30s with COVID-19, enrolled during active disease.

The chain links TRBV29-1 to TRBJ1-2; maybe TRBD1 (5 bases). From germline, CDR1 is SQVTM and CDR2 ANQGSEA. V lost 2 bases to trimming and J lost 7 bases, with 11 bases between them. The CDR3 contains 12 residues. The CDR3 loop reads CSVETDRGGYTF. The CDR3 DNA follows: TGCAGCGTTGAAACAGATAGGGGTGGCTACACCTTC.

In this sample, this clone turned up once. The V and J genes are TRBV2 and TRBJ1-4, with TRBD1 matching 7 bases. This CDR3 is built from 13 residues. Germline CDR1 and CDR2: SNHLY and FYNNEI. The V and J ends lost 6 bases and 6 bases, in that order; junction bases with no gene match: 4. CDR3 region: CASSADRHEKLFF. The CDR3 DNA sequence: TGTGCCAGCAGCGCGGACAGGCATGAAAAACTGTTTTTT.

The chain joins TRBV5-4 to TRBJ2-7; perhaps TRBD1 as D (5 bases). The V end lost 4 bases, the J end lost 6 bases, and 17 bases lay between the germline ends. This CDR3 spans 14 amino acids. Looked up from germline, CDR1 is SGHNT and CDR2 is YYREEE (reference sequence). The CDR3 nucleotides are TGTGCCAGCAGCCTCTACTTCAGGGCGCTCGAGCAGTACTTC. Translation gives CASSLYFRALEQYF.

The table lists this clone with a count of one. The rearrangement joins TRBV9 to TRBJ2-3, with 13 nucleotides matching TRBD2. Looked up from germline, CDR1 is SGDLS and CDR2 is YYNGEE. The CDR3 loop spans 16 amino acids. Losses at the gene ends were 3 bases for V and 4 bases for J; bases not matched to a gene: 5. CDR3 region: CASSAGLAGASDTQYF. The CDR3 nucleotides read TGTGCCAGCAGCGCCGGACTAGCGGGGGCTTCAGATACGCAGTATTTT.

This clone was counted between two and nine times. Other DNA sequences from this sample encode an identical CDR3 as well. The chain joins TRBV27 to TRBJ1-1; D uncertain. CDR1 and CDR2 from the germline V gene are MNHEY and SMNVEV (reference sequence). Trimming removed 3 bases at V and 1 base at J, with 6 bases between. CDR3 length equals 13 residues. CDR3 sequence: CASSLSRNTEAFF. DNA of the CDR3: TGTGCCAGCAGTTTGTCCCGGAACACTGAAGCTTTCTTT.

V and J are TRBV2 and TRBJ2-7, with TRBD2 identical over 11 bases. Germline assignment: CDR1 SNHLY and CDR2 FYNNEI. V gave up 7 bases and J gave up 5 bases; unmatched junction bases: 7. CDR3 length: 14 amino acids. The CDR3: CASNGLAGAHEQYV. The CDR3 DNA sequence: TGTGCCAGCAACGGACTAGCGGGCGCCCACGAGCAGTACGTC.